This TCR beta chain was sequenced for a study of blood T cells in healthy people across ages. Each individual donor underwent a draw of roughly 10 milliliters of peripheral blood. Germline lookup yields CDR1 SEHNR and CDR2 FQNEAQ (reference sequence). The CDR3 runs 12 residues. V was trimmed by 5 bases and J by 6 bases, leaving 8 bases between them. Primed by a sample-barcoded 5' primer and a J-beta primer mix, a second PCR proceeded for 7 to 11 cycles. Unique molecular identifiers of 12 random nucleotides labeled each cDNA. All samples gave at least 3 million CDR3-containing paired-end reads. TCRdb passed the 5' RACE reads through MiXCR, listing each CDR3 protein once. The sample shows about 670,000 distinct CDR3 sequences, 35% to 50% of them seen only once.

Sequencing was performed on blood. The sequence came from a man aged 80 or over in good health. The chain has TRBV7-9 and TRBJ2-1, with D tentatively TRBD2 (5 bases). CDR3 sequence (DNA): TGTGCCAGCAGCACGCTAGCCAATGAGCAGTTCTTC. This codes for CASSTLANEQFF. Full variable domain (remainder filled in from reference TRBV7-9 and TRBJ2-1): DTGVSQNPRHKITKRGQNVTFRCDPISEHNRLYWYRQTLGQGPEFLTYFQNEAQLEKSRLLSDRFSAERPKGSFSTLEIQRTEQGDSAMYLCASSTLANEQFFGPGTRLTVL.